The T cell receptor (beta chain) under discussion was sequenced for a study of PD-L1 blockade in urothelial cancer. Study-level background: Each blood sample yielded a median of 141,255 T cells.

The V end was cut by 5 bases, the J end by 1 base, with 20 bases between. There are 17 residues in the CDR3. CDR1 SGHVS and CDR2 FNYEAQ come from the germline V gene. The data were produced by immunoSEQ multiplex PCR, yet TCRdb's version contains in-frame clones alone and is incomplete. Of about 35,000 clones listed, about four fifths were seen once; the top ten hold about 3.5%. This chain joins TRBV7-6 and TRBJ1-1; no clear D gene. The input for sequencing was PBMCs, taken around atezolizumab (anti-PD-L1) treatment. This clonotype was obtained from a man in his 70s with urothelial cancer. DNA for the CDR3: TGTGCCAGCAGCATGGGAGTTGGGTTATTAAAGAACACTGAAGCTTTCTTT. It yields the protein CASSMGVGLLKNTEAFF.